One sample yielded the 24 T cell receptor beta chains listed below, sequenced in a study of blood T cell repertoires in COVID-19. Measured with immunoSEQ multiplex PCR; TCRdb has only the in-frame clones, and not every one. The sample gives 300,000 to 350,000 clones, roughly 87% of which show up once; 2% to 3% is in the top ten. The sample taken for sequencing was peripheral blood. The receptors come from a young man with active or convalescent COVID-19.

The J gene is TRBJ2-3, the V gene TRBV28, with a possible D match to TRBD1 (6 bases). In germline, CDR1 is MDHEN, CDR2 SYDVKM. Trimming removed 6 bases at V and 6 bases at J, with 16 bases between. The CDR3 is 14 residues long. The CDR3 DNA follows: TGTGCCAGCAGCCTCACAGGGTGGGGGGATACGCAGTATTTT. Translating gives CASSLTGWGDTQYF. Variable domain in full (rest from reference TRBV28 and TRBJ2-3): DVKVTQSSRYLVKRTGEKVFLECVQDMDHENMFWYRQDPGLGLRLIYFSYDVKMKEKGDIPEGYSVSREKKERFSLILESASTNQTSMYLCASSLTGWGDTQYFGPGTRLTVL.

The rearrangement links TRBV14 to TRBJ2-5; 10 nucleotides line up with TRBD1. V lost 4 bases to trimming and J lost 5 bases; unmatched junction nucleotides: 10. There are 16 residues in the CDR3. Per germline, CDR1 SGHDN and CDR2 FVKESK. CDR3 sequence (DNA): TGTGCCAGCAGCCCACGTCCGGGACAGGGGTTGGAGACCCAGTACTTC. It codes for CASSPRPGQGLETQYF.

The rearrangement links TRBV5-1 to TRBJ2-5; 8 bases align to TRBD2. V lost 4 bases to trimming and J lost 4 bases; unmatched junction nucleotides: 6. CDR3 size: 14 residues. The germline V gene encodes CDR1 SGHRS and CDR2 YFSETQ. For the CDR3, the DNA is TGCGCCAGCAGCCTGGACCGGGGGGGAGAGACCCAGTACTTC. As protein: CASSLDRGGETQYF.

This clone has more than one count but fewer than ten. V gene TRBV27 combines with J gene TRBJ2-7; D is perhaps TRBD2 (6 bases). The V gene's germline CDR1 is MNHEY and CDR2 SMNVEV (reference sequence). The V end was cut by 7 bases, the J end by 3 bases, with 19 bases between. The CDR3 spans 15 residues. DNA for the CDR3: TGTGCCAGCAAAACCTGGGGGGACTCAAGCTACGAGCAGTACTTC. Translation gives CASKTWGDSSYEQYF.

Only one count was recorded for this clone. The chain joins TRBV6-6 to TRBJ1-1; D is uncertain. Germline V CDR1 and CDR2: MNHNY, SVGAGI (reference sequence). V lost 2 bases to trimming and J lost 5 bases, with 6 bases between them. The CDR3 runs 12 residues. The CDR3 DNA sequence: TGTGCCAGCAGTTACGAGAGAACTGAAGCTTTCTTT. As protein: CASSYERTEAFF.

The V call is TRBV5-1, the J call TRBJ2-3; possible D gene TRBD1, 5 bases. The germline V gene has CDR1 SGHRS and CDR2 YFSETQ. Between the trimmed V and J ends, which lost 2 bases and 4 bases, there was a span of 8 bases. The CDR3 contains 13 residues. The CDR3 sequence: CASSFRVSDTQYF. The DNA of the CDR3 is TGCGCCAGCAGCTTCAGGGTGTCAGATACGCAGTATTTT. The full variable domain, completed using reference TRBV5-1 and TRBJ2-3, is KAGVTQTPRYLIKTRGQQVTLSCSPISGHRSVSWYQQTPGQGLQFLFEYFSETQRNKGNFPGRFSGRQFSNSRSEMNVSTLELGDSALYLCASSFRVSDTQYFGPGTRLTVL.

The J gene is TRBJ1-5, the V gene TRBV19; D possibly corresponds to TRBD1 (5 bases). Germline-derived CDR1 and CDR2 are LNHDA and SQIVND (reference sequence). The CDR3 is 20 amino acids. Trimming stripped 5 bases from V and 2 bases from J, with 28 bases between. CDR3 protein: CASSFRERALALVRNQPQHF. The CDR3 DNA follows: TGTGCCAGTAGTTTCAGGGAACGGGCGCTGGCCCTTGTCCGCAATCAGCCCCAGCATTTT. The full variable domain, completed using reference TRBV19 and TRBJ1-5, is DGGITQSPKYLFRKEGQNVTLSCEQNLNHDAMYWYRQDPGQGLRLIYYSQIVNDFQKGDIAEGYSVSREKKESFPLTVTSAQKNPTAFYLCASSFRERALALVRNQPQHFGDGTRLSIL.

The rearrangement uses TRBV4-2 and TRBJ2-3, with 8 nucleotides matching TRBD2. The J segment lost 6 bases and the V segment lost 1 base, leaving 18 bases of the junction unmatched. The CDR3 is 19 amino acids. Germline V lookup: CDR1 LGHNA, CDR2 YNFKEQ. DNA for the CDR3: TGTGCCAGCAGCCAAGTTCCCCAAGGAAGCGGGAGACGGCCGGATACGCAGTATTTT. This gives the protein CASSQVPQGSGRRPDTQYF.

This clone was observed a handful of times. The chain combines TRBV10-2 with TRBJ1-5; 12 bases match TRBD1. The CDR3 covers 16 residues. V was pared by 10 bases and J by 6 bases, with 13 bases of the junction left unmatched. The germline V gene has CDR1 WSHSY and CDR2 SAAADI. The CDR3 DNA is TGCGCCACTTTAAAGGCCGGGACAGGGGGCCGTCAGCCCCAGCATTTT. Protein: CATLKAGTGGRQPQHF.

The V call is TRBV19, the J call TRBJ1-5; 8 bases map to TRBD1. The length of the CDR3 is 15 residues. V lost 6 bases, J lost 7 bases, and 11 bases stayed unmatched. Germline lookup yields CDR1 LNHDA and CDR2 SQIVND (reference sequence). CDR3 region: CASSLSGGYAQPQHF. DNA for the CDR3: TGTGCCAGTAGCCTATCAGGGGGCTACGCCCAGCCCCAGCATTTT. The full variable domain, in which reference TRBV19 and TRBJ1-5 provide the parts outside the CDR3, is DGGITQSPKYLFRKEGQNVTLSCEQNLNHDAMYWYRQDPGQGLRLIYYSQIVNDFQKGDIAEGYSVSREKKESFPLTVTSAQKNPTAFYLCASSLSGGYAQPQHFGDGTRLSIL.

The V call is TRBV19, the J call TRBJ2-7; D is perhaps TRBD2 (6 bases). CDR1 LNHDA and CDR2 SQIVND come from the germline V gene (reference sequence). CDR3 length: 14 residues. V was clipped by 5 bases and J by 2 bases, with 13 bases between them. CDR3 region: CASSSPGATYEQYF. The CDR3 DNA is TGTGCCAGTAGTTCGCCGGGAGCTACCTACGAGCAGTACTTC.

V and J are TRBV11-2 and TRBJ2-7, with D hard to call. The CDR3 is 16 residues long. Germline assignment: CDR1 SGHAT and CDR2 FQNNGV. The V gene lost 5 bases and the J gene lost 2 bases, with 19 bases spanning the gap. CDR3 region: CASSPRFSASTYEQYF. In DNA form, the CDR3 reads TGTGCCAGCAGCCCCCGGTTCAGCGCAAGTACCTACGAGCAGTACTTC. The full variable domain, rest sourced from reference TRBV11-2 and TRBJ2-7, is EAGVAQSPRYKIIEKRQSVAFWCNPISGHATLYWYQQILGQGPKLLIQFQNNGVVDDSQLPKDRFSAERLKGVDSTLKIQPAKLEDSAVYLCASSPRFSASTYEQYFGPGTRLTVT.

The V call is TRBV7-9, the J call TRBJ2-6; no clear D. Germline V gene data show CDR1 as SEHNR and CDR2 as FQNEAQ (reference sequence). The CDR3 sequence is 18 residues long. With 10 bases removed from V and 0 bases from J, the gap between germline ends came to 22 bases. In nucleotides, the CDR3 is TGTGCCACCGGCTATATTGGGCAAATTCGCTCTGGGGCCAACGTCCTGACTTTC. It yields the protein CATGYIGQIRSGANVLTF.

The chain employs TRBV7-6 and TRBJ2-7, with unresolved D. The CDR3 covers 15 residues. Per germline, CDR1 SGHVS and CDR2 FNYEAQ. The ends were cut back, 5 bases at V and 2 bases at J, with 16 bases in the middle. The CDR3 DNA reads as TGTGCCAGCAGCAGGTCTAGAGAACAAACCTACGAGCAGTACTTC. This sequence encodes CASSRSREQTYEQYF.

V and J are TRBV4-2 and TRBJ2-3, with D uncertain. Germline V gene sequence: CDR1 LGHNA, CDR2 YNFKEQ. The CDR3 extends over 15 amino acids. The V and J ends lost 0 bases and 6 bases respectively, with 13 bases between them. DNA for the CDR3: TGTGCCAGCAGCCAAGAGTCCAGGTGGCCCGATACGCAGTATTTT. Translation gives CASSQESRWPDTQYF.

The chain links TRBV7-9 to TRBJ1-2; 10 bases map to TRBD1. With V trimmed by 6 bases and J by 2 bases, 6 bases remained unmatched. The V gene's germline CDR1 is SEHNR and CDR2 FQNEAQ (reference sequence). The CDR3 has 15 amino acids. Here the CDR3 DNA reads TGTGCCAGCAGTTTTGACAGGGGGCAAAACTATGGCTACACCTTC. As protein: CASSFDRGQNYGYTF.

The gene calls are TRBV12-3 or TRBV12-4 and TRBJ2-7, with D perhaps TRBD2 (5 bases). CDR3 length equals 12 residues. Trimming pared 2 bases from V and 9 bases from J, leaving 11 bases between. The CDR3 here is CASSLRGFGQYF. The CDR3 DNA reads TGTGCCAGCAGTTTACGGGGTTTCGGGCAGTACTTC.

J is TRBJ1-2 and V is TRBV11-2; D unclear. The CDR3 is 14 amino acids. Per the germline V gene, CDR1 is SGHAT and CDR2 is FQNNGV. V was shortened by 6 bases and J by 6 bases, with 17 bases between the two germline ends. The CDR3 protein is CASSQPRGSHGYTF. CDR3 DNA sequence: TGTGCCAGCAGTCAGCCCCGAGGCAGCCATGGCTACACCTTC.

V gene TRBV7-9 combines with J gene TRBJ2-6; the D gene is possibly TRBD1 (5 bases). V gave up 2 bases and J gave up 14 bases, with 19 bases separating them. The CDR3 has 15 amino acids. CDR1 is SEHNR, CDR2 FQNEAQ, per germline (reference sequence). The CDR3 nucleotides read TGTGCCAGCAGCTTAAGTGCACAGGTCCCAAGGATCCTGACTTTC. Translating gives CASSLSAQVPRILTF.

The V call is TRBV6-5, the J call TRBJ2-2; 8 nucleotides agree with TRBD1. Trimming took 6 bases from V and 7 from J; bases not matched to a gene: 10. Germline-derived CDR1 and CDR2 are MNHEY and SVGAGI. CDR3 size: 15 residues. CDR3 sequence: CASSQRQGADGELFF. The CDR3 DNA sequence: TGTGCCAGCAGCCAAAGGCAGGGGGCTGACGGGGAGCTGTTTTTT.

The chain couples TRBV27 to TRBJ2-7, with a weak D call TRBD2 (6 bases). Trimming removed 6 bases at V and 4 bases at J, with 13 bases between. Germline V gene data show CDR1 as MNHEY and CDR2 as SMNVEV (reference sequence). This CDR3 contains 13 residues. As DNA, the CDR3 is TGTGCCAGCAGCCCGCCCGGGGGTTACGAGCAGTACTTC. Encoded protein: CASSPPGGYEQYF.

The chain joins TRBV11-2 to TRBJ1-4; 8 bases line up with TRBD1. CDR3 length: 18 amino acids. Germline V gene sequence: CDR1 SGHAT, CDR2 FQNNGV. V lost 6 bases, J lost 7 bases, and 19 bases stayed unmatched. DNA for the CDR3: TGTGCCAGCAGGATAGGGACAGGACAAGGATCCCTAGCTGAAAAACTGTTTTTT. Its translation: CASRIGTGQGSLAEKLFF. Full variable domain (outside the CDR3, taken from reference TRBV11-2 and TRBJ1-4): EAGVAQSPRYKIIEKRQSVAFWCNPISGHATLYWYQQILGQGPKLLIQFQNNGVVDDSQLPKDRFSAERLKGVDSTLKIQPAKLEDSAVYLCASRIGTGQGSLAEKLFFGSGTQLSVL.

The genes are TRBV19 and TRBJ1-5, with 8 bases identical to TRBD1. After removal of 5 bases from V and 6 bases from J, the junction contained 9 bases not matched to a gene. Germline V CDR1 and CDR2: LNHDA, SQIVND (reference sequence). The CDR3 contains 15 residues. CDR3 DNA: TGTGCCAGTAGTCCGAGGACGACAGGGGTTCAGCCCCAGCATTTT. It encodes CASSPRTTGVQPQHF.

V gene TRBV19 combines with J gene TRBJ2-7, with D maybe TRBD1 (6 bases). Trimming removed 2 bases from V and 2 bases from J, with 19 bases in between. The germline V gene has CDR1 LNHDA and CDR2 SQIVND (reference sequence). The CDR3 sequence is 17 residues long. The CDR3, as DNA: TGTGCCAGTAGTATACGGACCCGGGACATAAGTACCTACGAGCAGTACTTC. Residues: CASSIRTRDISTYEQYF.